Listed below are T cell receptor beta chains from one sample, sequenced in a study of blood T cell repertoires in COVID-19. Here immunoSEQ multiplex PCR was the method, and the copy in TCRdb shows in-frame clones only, minus some. The data contain about 170,000 clones, over 65% of them singletons. Specimen: PBMCs or T cells enriched from blood (not recorded which). The source of these receptors is a woman aged 45-65 years who had recovered from COVID-19. CDR3s leave out the opening cysteine and the closing phenylalanine or tryptophan.

v_call cdr3_aa
TRBV29-1 SVEGGINYGYT
TRBV18 ASSPQGARVQPQH
TRBV19 ASSDPQIAGVHNEQF
TRBV19 ASSLDSNYGYT
TRBV19 ASSIWGQGNQPQH
TRBV11-2 ASSFGTGGGEQF
TRBV11-3 ASSSTTLGPLTYNEQF
TRBV15 ATSRDKGNSNQPQH
TRBV11-2 ASSLDSQGIMNTEAF
TRBV2 ASSPPTGVGAYGYT
TRBV4-1 ASSQDLTSGGGNEQF
TRBV5-8 ASSVFPPGEEPQH
TRBV5-1 ASSRGGPNEKLF
TRBV10-3 AISEGGADTEAF
TRBV9 ASSVEVGQGMNTEAF
TRBV28 ASSFRDRPQH
TRBV7-9 ASSLITSGGEQF
TRBV19 ASSLTGSGNTIY
TRBV11-2 ASSPRGGKRNEQF
TRBV15 ATSRDIGYGTGRGGGYT
TRBV6-1 ASSDEGLSNQPQH
TRBV18 ASSPPDKQNTEAF
TRBV2 ASKPRGGQTEAF
TRBV5-4 ASSLRASGQETQY
TRBV7-9 ASSSGGNTEAF
TRBV7-2 ASSPRDRGSDQPQH
TRBV15 ATSRDLGTGSLGGYT
TRBV7-2 ASSKLATTDTQY
TRBV7-3 ASSLGTGGSPLH
TRBV9 ASRPHRGPHLLTEAF
TRBV7-3 ASSPAPQKTGPYF
TRBV19 ASSPRKTGKGQPQH
TRBV9 ASSPGQGYGYT
TRBV28 ASRRTGGGYT
TRBV18 ASSPFTAGSNQPQH
TRBV27 ASSFRANYGYT
TRBV7-8 ASSPRSGVGSGARGEQF
TRBV6-4 ASKGQGANEQF
TRBV5-1 ASSLGRGTGELF
TRBV29-1 SVSRDLGNTIY
TRBV5-1 ASSAGTGWGETQY
TRBV11-3 ASSLSQGAAGETQY
TRBV30 AWSVKGQAYGYT
TRBV19 ASSYRIGVDNSPLH
TRBV4-2 ASSQTSRPAGGPSSYNEQF
TRBV30 AWRLPDRVTGELF